Sequencing of this T cell receptor beta chain was carried out in a study of siplizumab effects on memory and regulatory T cells (dated by TCRdb to about 2019). In terms of the full investigation: The study examined how the anti-CD2 antibody siplizumab affects alloreactive T-cell subsets in allogeneic mixed lymphocyte reactions built from human PBMCs. Overall study results and their limits: Roughly 80-97% of proliferating CD4+ or CD8+ clones could not be assigned a naive or memory phenotype. The cumulative frequency of alloreactive sequences that could be traced back to unstimulated CD4+ memory T cells was significantly reduced by siplizumab. Among mappable alloreactive CD4+ clones, the Treg-derived fraction averaged approximately 69% with siplizumab versus roughly 29% in control reactions. Unstimulated naive T cells appeared more diverse than memory T cells, and naive cells seemed to contribute substantially to the alloresponse. Because sequences below about 10^-5 frequency were poorly captured, only a minor fraction of alloreactive clones could be mapped to unstimulated subsets. No functional confirmation was obtained for the suppressive function of proliferating Tregs from siplizumab cultures.

Sorted unstimulated T cells and proliferating T cells recovered from mixed lymphocyte reactions underwent TCRbeta CDR3 sequencing. Fresh whole blood from fewer than twelve HLA-typed healthy donors was used to isolate PBMCs. Library creation used the immunoSEQ multiplex PCR assay. Approximately 93,000 TCR templates per sample were assayed by the deep sequencing platform. Genomic DNA extracted from sorted T cells was used for TCRbeta CDR3 sequencing. The study's processing was this. Clonal analysis of TCRbeta CDR3 data was done in the R programming language. Alloreactive CD4+ and CD8+ clones were identified by comparing unstimulated samples to CFSE-low samples taken after the reaction. Regulatory or non-regulatory origin of alloreactive CD4+ clones was assigned by matching sequences to the sorted unstimulated Treg and non-Treg repertoires. In its TCRdb copy, this immuneACCESS table keeps in-frame sequences only and misses some clones. Where compared with another copy, unresolved V genes explain less than half of these, and the others have no known cause. V and J calls and clone size come straight from that table; D and trimming were deduced from the DNA. In all, the sample holds nearly 85,000 clones, and roughly 94% of those were seen once. The ten largest make up under 20% of the sample.

For this clone: Which antigen it targets is not known. The sample holds no much larger clone one base away, and base qualities are not on file.

The CDR3 runs 15 residues from the cysteine to the phenylalanine. The CDR3 DNA has 45 bases and is translated from base 1. At the junction V is shortened by 7 bases and J by 4 bases; bases outside the gene matches: 7. CDR1 and CDR2 were assigned from the germline V gene (reference sequence) as MNHEY and SMNVEV. Sequenced sample: CD8+ T cells sorted from blood. The sequence came from a human donor in good health. The V and J genes are TRBV27 and TRBJ2-1, and 10 junction bases match TRBD2. Here the CDR3 is given as CASNSLAGVYNEQFF. In nucleotide form, the sequence is TGTGCCAGCAACTCCCTAGCGGGAGTTTACAATGAGCAGTTCTTC.